This T cell receptor (beta chain) was observed in a study of cytomegalovirus exposure and HLA in healthy donors (dated by TCRdb to about 2017). In terms of the full investigation: According to a later analysis, the approximately 130 validation repertoires were produced on the same platform as the 700 or so repertoires of the first cohort. The study aimed to test whether signatures of past pathogen exposure could be identified by cataloging public T cell receptors. In addition to the first cohort of 666 subjects, a separate validation cohort of 120 different subjects was used. To predict cytomegalovirus infection status, the study combined high-throughput TCR immunosequencing, statistical association of individual TCRs with disease status, and machine learning. Beyond this particular receptor, the publication reports: In vitro tests confirmed that three of the cytomegalovirus-associated TCR beta chains recognize cytomegalovirus antigens. A total of around 150 TCR beta chains were listed by the study as associated with cytomegalovirus. Cytomegalovirus status was reported to be diagnosed by the classifier with high specificity and sensitivity in both the original and validation cohorts. Most TCR sequences were seen in very few donors, while some public TCRs were found in many individuals. Subsequent analysis determined that TCRs grouped into clusters in the first cohort also showed a tendency toward co-occurrence across the roughly 120 validation repertoires, and roughly 95% of cluster scores exceeded 0. The authors suggested that the approach could potentially be extended to other disease states and immunological phenotypes. A later analysis had no HLA typing for the validation cohort, so co-occurrence there was scored across all 110 or so repertoires.

The donors belonged to the validation cohort of about 110 subjects, which was separate from the approximately 700-subject first cohort. This clone was seen a handful of times. No cognate antigen has been identified for it. One base away there is no much larger clone; base qualities are not given. The library was generated by the immunoSEQ multiplex PCR assay. In the authors' own workflow: To diagnose cytomegalovirus status from the catalog of TCR beta chain sequences, a statistical classification framework was built. This immuneACCESS table, as held by TCRdb, lists in-frame sequences with V and J called but not all clones. Of the missing ones, under half trace to an unresolved V gene in checked studies; the others have no known cause. The V and J calls and clone size were taken over from that table, and D and trimming were inferred from the DNA. The sample profile shows 150,000 or so clones; approximately 90% of them were found once. The top ten constitute 6.2% of the sample.

What was sequenced was PBMCs. This clonotype originated in a woman in her thirties in good health and CMV-seropositive.

The CDR3 region reads CASSEGKTGTGEQYF. The DNA is as follows: TGTGCCAGCAGTGAAGGGAAAACGGGTACGGGGGAGCAGTACTTC. The chain employs TRBV6-1 and TRBJ2-7; matching of 5 bases hints at TRBD2 as the D gene. V and J are truncated by 1 base and 7 bases respectively, leaving an intervening sequence of 17 bases. Including the terminal cysteine and phenylalanine, the CDR3 comprises 15 residues. Only the CDR3 portion is preserved as DNA: 45 bases, with reading frame beginning at the first base. Per the germline V gene, MNHNS is the CDR1 and SASEGT is the CDR2.